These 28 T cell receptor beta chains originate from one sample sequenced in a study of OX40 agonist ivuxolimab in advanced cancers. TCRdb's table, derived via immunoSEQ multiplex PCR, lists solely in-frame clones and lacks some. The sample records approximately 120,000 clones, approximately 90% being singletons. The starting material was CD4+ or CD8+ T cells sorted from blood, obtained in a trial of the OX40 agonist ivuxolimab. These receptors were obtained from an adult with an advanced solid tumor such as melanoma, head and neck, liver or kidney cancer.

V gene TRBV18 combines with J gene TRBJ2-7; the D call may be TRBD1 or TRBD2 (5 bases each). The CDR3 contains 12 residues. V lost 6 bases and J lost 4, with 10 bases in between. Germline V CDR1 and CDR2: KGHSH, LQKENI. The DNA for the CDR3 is TGTGCCAGCTCCCCTGGGGGTTACGAGCAGTACTTC. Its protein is CASSPGGYEQYF.

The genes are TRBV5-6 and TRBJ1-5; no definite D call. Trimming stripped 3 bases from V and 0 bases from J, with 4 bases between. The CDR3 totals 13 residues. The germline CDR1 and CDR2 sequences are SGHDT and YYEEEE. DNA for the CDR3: TGTGCCAGCAGCTCTTATAGCAATCAGCCCCAGCATTTT. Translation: CASSSYSNQPQHF.

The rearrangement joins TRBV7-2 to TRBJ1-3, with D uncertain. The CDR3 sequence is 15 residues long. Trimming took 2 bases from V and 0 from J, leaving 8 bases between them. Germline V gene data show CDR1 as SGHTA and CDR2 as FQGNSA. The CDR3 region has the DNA TGTGCCAGCAGCTTACGGCGGGACTCTGGAAACACCATATATTTT. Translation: CASSLRRDSGNTIYF.

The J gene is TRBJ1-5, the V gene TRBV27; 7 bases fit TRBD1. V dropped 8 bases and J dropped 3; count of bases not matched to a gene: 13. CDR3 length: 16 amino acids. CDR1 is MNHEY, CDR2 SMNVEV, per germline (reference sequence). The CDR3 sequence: CASASSGTVINQPQHF. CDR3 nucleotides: TGTGCCAGCGCGTCATCCGGGACAGTTATCAATCAGCCCCAGCATTTT.

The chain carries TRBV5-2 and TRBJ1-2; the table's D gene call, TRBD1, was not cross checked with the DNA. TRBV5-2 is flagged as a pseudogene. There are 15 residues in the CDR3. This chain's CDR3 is CASSFGQLANYGYTF. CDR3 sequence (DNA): TGTGCCAGCAGCTTTGGACAGTTGGCTAACTATGGCTACACCTTC.

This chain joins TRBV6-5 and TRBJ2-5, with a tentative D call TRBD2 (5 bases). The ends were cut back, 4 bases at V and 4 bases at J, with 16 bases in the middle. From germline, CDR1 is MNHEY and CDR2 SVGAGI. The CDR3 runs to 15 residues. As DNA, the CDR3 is TGTGCCAGCAGTTCTCCGGGAACGGGTGGAGAGACCCAGTACTTC. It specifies CASSSPGTGGETQYF.

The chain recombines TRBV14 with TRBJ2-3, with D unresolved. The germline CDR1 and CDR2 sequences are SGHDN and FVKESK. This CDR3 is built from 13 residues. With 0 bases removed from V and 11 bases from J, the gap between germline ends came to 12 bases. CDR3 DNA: TGTGCCAGCAGCCAAGATTTGGTGACGGGGCAGTATTTT. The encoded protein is CASSQDLVTGQYF.

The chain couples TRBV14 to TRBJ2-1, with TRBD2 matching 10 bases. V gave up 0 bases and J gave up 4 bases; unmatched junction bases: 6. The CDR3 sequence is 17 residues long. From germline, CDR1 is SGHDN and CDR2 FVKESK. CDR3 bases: TGTGCCAGCAGCCAAGAGAGTAGCGGGAGGAGGTACAATGAGCAGTTCTTC. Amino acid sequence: CASSQESSGRRYNEQFF.

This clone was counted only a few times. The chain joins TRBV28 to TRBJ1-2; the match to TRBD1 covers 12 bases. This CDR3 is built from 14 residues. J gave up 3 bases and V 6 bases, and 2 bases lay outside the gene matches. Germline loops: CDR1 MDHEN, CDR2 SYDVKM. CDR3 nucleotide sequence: TGTGCCAGCAGGGGGACAGGGGGCGACTATGGCTACACCTTC. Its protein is CASRGTGGDYGYTF.

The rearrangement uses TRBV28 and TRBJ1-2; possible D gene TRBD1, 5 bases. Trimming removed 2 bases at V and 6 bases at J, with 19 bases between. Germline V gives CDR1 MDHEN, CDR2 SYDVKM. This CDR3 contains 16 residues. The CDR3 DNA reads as TGTGCCAGCAGTTTAGGTGGAGTTCAGGGAGAAGATGGCTACACCTTC. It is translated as CASSLGGVQGEDGYTF.

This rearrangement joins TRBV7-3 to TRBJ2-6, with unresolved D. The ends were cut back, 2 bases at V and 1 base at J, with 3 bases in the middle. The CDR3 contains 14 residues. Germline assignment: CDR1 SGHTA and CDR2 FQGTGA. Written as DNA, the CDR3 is TGTGCCAGCAGCTTAGGGTCTGGGGCCAACGTCCTGACTTTC. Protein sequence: CASSLGSGANVLTF.

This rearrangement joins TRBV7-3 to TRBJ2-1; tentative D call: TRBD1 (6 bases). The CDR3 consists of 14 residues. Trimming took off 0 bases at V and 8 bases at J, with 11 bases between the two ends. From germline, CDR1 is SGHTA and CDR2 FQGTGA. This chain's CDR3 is CASSLTTGFDEQFF. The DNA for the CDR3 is TGTGCCAGCAGCTTAACTACAGGGTTCGATGAGCAGTTCTTC.

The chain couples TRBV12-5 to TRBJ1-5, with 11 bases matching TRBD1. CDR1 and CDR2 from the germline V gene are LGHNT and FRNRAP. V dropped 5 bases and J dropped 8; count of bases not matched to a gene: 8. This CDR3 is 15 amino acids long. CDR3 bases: TGTGCTAGTGGTATTACCGGGACAGGGGGTGAGCCCCAGCATTTT. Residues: CASGITGTGGEPQHF.

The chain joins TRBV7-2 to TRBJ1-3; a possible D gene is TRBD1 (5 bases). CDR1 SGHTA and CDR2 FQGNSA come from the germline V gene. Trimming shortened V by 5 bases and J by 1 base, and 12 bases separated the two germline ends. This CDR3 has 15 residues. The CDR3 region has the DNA TGTGCCAGCAGCCGCACAGGCGTGTCTGGAAACACCATATATTTT. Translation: CASSRTGVSGNTIYF.

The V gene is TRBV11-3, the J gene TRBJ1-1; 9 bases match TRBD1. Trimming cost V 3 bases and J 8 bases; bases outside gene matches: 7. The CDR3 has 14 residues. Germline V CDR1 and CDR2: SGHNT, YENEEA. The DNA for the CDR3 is TGTGCCAGCAGCTTGGACAGGGGATCAAAGGAAGCTTTCTTT. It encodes CASSLDRGSKEAFF.

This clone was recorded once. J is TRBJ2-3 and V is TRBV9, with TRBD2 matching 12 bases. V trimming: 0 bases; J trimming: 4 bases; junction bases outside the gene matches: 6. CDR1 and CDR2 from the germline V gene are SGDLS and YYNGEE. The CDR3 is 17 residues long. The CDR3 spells CASSVGRTSGMADTQYF. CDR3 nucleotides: TGTGCCAGCAGCGTAGGTAGGACTAGCGGGATGGCAGATACGCAGTATTTT.

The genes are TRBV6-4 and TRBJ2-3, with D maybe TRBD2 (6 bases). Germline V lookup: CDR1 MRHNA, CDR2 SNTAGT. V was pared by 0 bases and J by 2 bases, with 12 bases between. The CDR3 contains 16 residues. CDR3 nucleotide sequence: TGTGCCAGCAGTGACTCGAGCGGGCTAGCCACAGATACGCAGTATTTT. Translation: CASSDSSGLATDTQYF.

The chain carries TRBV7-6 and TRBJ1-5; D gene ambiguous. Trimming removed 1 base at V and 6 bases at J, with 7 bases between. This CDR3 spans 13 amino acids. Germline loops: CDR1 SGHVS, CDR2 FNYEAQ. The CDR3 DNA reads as TGTGCCAGCAGCTTAGGTCTATCTCAGCCCCAGCATTTT. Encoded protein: CASSLGLSQPQHF.

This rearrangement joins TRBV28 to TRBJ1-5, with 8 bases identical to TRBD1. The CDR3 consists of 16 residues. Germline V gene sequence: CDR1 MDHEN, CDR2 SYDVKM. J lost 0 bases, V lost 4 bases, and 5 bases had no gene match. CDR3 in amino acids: CASSYRTGNSNQPQHF. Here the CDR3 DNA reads TGTGCCAGCAGTTACCGGACAGGGAATAGCAATCAGCCCCAGCATTTT.

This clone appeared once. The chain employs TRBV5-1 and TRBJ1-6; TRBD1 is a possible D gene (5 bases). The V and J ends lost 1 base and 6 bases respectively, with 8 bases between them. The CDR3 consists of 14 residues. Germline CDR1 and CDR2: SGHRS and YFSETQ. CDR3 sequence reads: CASSLSGGNSPLHF. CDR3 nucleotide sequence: TGCGCCAGCAGCTTGTCCGGGGGTAATTCACCCCTCCACTTT.

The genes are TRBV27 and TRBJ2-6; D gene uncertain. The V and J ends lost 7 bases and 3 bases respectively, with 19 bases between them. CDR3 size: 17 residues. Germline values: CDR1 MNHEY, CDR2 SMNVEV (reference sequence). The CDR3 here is CASTHRYDQVGANVLTF. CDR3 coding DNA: TGTGCCAGCACCCATAGGTACGACCAAGTTGGGGCCAACGTCCTGACTTTC.

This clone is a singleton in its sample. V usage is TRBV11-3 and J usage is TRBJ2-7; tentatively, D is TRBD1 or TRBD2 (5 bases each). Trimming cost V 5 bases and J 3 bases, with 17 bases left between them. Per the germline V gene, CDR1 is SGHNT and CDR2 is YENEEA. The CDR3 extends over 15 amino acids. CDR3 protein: CASSPRGGPNYEQYF. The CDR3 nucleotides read TGTGCCAGCAGCCCCCGTGGGGGACCCAACTACGAGCAGTACTTC.

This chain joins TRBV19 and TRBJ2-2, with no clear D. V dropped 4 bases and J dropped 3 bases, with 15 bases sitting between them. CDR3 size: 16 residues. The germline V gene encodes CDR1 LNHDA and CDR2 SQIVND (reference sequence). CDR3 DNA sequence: TGTGCCAGTAGTACATACGGGCAGGCGGACACCGGGGAGCTGTTTTTT. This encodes CASSTYGQADTGELFF.

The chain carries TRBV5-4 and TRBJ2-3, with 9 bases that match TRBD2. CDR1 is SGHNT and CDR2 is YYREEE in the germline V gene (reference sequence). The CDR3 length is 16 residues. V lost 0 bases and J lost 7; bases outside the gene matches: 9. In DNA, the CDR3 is TGTGCCAGCAGCTTGGCCTGGCGGGAGGGCCGGAATACGCAGTATTTT. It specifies CASSLAWREGRNTQYF.

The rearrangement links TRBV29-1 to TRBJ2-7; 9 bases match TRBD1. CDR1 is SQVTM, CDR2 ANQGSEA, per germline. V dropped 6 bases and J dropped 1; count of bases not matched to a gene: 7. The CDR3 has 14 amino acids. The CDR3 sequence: CSVAGTGWSYEQYF. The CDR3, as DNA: TGCAGCGTGGCCGGGACAGGGTGGTCCTACGAGCAGTACTTC.

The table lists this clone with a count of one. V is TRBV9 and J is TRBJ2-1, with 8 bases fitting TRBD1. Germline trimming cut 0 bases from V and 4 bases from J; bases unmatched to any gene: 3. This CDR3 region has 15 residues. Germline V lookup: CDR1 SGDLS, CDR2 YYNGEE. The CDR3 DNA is TGTGCCAGCAGCGTAGCTACAGGGGGATACAATGAGCAGTTCTTC. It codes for CASSVATGGYNEQFF.

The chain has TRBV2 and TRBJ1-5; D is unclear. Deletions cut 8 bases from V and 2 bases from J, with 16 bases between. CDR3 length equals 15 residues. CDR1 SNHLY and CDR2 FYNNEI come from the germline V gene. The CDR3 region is CASSIPLQGNQPQHF. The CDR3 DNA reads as TGTGCCAGCTCAATACCGCTCCAAGGCAATCAGCCCCAGCATTTT.

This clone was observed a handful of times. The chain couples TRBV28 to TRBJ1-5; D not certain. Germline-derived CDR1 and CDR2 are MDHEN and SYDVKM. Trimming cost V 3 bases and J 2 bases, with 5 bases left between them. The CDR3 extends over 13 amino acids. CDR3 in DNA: TGTGCCAGCAGTTTGGTGGGCAATCAGCCCCAGCATTTT. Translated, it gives CASSLVGNQPQHF. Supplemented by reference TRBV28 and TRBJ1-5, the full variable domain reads DVKVTQSSRYLVKRTGEKVFLECVQDMDHENMFWYRQDPGLGLRLIYFSYDVKMKEKGDIPEGYSVSREKKERFSLILESASTNQTSMYLCASSLVGNQPQHFGDGTRLSIL.